The rows below give T cell receptor beta chains drawn from one sample of a study of CD8+CD57+ T cells in acquired aplastic anemia. TCRdb called the reads again in MiXCR, with one record for every CDR3 protein. The sample yields 170,000 or so distinct CDR3 sequences, around 48% seen once. The sequencing sample was made of sorted CD4+, CD8+, or CD8+CD57+ T cells (not recorded which) from PBMCs. Receptors were obtained from a human donor with aplastic anemia. CDR3s include the opening cysteine and the closing phenylalanine or tryptophan. The order of the fields is V gene, D gene, J gene, clone size, CDR3 protein, CDR3 DNA. D genes are given only for firm matches. Part of the rows lack a size; the others show once, few, many or a class for expanded clones.

TRBV7-3	-	TRBJ2-3	many	CASSGGFSGTDTQYF	TGTGCCAGCAGCGGCGGTTTTTCTGGCACAGATACGCAGTATTTT
TRBV5-6	TRBD1	TRBJ2-1	few	CASSLIRDRGLYNEQFF	TGTGCCAGCAGCTTGATCCGGGACAGGGGTCTTTACAATGAGCAGTTCTTC
TRBV20-1	TRBD1	TRBJ1-4	-	CSATRDRGRKLSF	TGCAGTGCTACGCGGGACAGGGGACGGAAACTGTCCTTT
TRBV19	-	TRBJ1-5	-	CASHRGNQPQHF	TGTGCCAGCCATAGGGGCAATCAGCCCCAGCATTTT
TRBV20-1	-	TRBJ2-3	few	CSARPGTDTQYF	TGCAGTGCTAGACCCGGTACAGATACGCAGTATTTT
TRBV6-4	TRBD2	TRBJ2-3	-	CASSSGGEGATQYF	TGTGCCAGCAGTAGCGGCGGGGAGGGAGCCACGCAGTATTTT
TRBV11-3	-	TRBJ2-1	-	CASSLVLYPYEQFF	TGTGCCAGCAGCTTAGTCCTATATCCCTATGAGCAGTTCTTC
TRBV12-5	-	TRBJ1-1	many	CASGIQGVTEAFF	TGTGCTAGTGGAATACAGGGTGTCACTGAAGCTTTCTTT
TRBV19	-	TRBJ1-1	-	CASSIDGGGRGTEAFF	TGTGCCAGTAGTATAGACGGTGGGGGGCGCGGCACTGAAGCTTTCTTT
TRBV20-1	-	TRBJ2-1	many	CSARDLSGPSYNEQFF	TGCAGTGCTAGAGATTTAAGCGGACCCTCCTACAATGAGCAGTTCTTC
TRBV29-1	-	TRBJ2-1	-	CSAVLGGTYNEQFF	TGCAGCGCGGTCTTAGGAGGTACCTACAATGAGCAGTTCTTC
TRBV29-1	TRBD2	TRBJ2-1	-	CSVRGLAGWNEQFF	TGCAGCGTTAGGGGTTTAGCGGGATGGAATGAGCAGTTCTTC
TRBV5-1	-	TRBJ1-1	-	CASSLGGQYTEAFF	TGCGCCAGCAGCTTGGGAGGACAGTACACTGAAGCTTTCTTT
TRBV2	TRBD2	TRBJ2-7	many	CASSERAGGPYEQYF	TGTGCCAGCAGTGAGCGAGCGGGAGGGCCCTACGAGCAGTACTTC
TRBV7-8	-	TRBJ2-7	-	CASSLFEYYEQYF	TGTGCCAGCAGCTTATTCGAGTACTACGAGCAGTACTTC
TRBV24-1	-	TRBJ2-2	-	CATSDSSPGRGGELFF	TGTGCCACCAGTGATTCCTCCCCAGGGCGAGGCGGGGAGCTGTTTTTT
TRBV10-1	TRBD1	TRBJ2-7	-	CAWRTGFYEQCF	TGTGCCTGGAGGACAGGGTTCTACGAGCAGTGCTTC
TRBV7-9	-	TRBJ2-7	many	CASSGQSRASYEQYF	TGTGCCAGCAGCGGACAGAGTAGAGCCTCCTACGAGCAGTACTTC
TRBV24-1	-	TRBJ2-2	many	CATSDLSTGELFF	TGTGCCACCAGTGATTTATCCACCGGGGAGCTGTTTTTT
TRBV5-1	-	TRBJ1-2	many	CASYYGYTF	TGCGCCAGTTACTATGGCTACACCTTC
TRBV7-2	TRBD1	TRBJ1-1	many	CASSSDRGYTEAFF	TGTGCCAGCAGCTCGGACAGGGGATACACTGAAGCTTTCTTT
TRBV12-3/TRBV12-4	-	TRBJ2-3	many	CASTTDTQYF	TGTGCCAGCACCACGGATACGCAGTATTTT
TRBV12-3/TRBV12-4	-	TRBJ2-7	-	CASSDTGEAYEQYF	TGTGCCAGCAGTGATACAGGGGAGGCCTACGAGCAGTACTTC
TRBV24-1	TRBD1	TRBJ1-1	many	CATSRTGGNTEAFF	TGTGCCACCAGTAGGACAGGGGGGAACACTGAAGCTTTCTTT
TRBV4-2	TRBD2	TRBJ2-5	many	CASSQVAGGPHWETQYF	TGTGCCAGCAGCCAGGTAGCGGGAGGGCCCCATTGGGAGACCCAGTACTTC
TRBV20-1	TRBD1	TRBJ2-1	many	CSARTDRGFYEQFF	TGCAGTGCTAGGACGGACAGGGGGTTCTATGAGCAGTTCTTC
TRBV29-1	-	TRBJ1-1	-	CSVLGRASTDTEACF	TGCAGCGTCCTGGGAAGGGCTTCAACCGACACTGAAGCTTGCTTT